These 6 T cell receptor beta chains came from one sample sequenced in a study of post-analysis software for immune sequencing data. Unique molecular identifiers were present in the TCR beta cDNA libraries. Using its own MiXCR run on the PCR reads, TCRdb lists one record per CDR3 protein. The data contain about 820,000 distinct CDR3 sequences, about 57% of them singletons. The antigens these receptors bind are not known. Whole-study results and caveats: Patients showed TRBV5-6, TRBV5-1 and TRBV20-1 among 4 or 5 TRBV segments more frequent than in controls.

Sequencing was performed on blood. Receptors were obtained from a girl between 10 and 17 years old with multiple sclerosis.

The rearrangement uses TRBV5-1 and TRBJ2-1, with 7 positions matching TRBD2. V was clipped by 2 bases and J by 0 bases; unmatched bases: 5. The CDR3 is made up of 16 amino acids. CDR1 and CDR2 from the germline V gene are SGHRS and YFSETQ. The CDR3 nucleotides are TGCGCCAGCAGCTTCTCCCTAGCGGTCTCCTACAATGAGCAGTTCTTC. Amino acid sequence: CASSFSLAVSYNEQFF.

This clonotype has only a few counts. The chain carries TRBV7-9 and TRBJ2-5, with a weak D call TRBD2 (5 bases). Trimming cost V 5 bases and J 3 bases, with 22 bases left between them. The CDR3 consists of 17 residues. Germline CDR1 SEHNR, CDR2 FQNEAQ (reference sequence). CDR3 bases: TGTGCCAGCAGCCGCATCGGCCCATCGGAGAGGGAAGAGACCCAGTACTTC. Translating it yields CASSRIGPSEREETQYF.

This sequence joins TRBV27 and TRBJ1-2, with 8 positions matching TRBD1. V was pared by 6 bases and J by 3 bases, with 9 bases of the junction left unmatched. Germline CDR1 is MNHEY and CDR2 is SMNVEV (reference sequence). The CDR3 contains 15 residues. CDR3 region: CASRPDRDRYYGYTF. Here the CDR3 DNA reads TGTGCCAGCAGGCCGGACAGGGACAGATACTATGGCTACACCTTC.

This clonotype was observed a few times. The V and J genes are TRBV5-1 and TRBJ2-3, with D perhaps being TRBD1 or TRBD2 (5 bases each). The CDR3 covers 19 residues. V was trimmed by 3 bases and J by 0 bases, leaving 23 bases between them. Germline loops: CDR1 SGHRS, CDR2 YFSETQ. The CDR3 loop reads CASSSRLFSGPSSTDTQYF. The CDR3 coding sequence is TGCGCCAGCAGCTCCCGACTATTCTCGGGACCCTCGAGCACAGATACGCAGTATTTT.

The chain is built from TRBV4-1 and TRBJ2-1; 9 bases match TRBD2. The CDR3 runs 19 residues. Germline lookup yields CDR1 MGHRA and CDR2 YSYEKL. With V trimmed by 4 bases and J by 0 bases, 13 bases remained unmatched. This chain's CDR3 is CASSPMGASGTSSYNEQFF. The CDR3 bases are TGCGCCAGCAGCCCTATGGGGGCTAGCGGGACGAGCTCCTACAATGAGCAGTTCTTC.

J is TRBJ1-2 and V is TRBV6-6, with D unclear. V dropped 9 bases and J dropped 3 bases, with 11 bases sitting between them. Germline V CDR1 and CDR2: MNHNY, SVGAGI (reference sequence). The CDR3 contains 12 residues. CDR3 in DNA: TGTGCCAGTATCAAGAGGGACTATGGCTACACCTTC. This codes for CASIKRDYGYTF.